This entry lists 5 T cell receptor beta chains sequenced from one sample in a study of molecular identifiers for immune sequencing clone quantification. TCRdb redid the calling of the PCR reads with MiXCR, one entry per CDR3 protein. The data hold roughly 630,000 distinct CDR3 sequences, with around 25% observed a single time. The sequenced sample consisted of naive CD8+ T cells from blood, with Jurkat cell RNA spiked in. Subset: FACS-sorted CD8+CD4-CCR7+CD45RA+ naive T cells. The source is a human donor in good health. Some libraries in this study had Jurkat cell RNA spiked in.

Note on this clonotype: A read error may be the cause here, since a much bigger clone is one base away. The V gene is TRBV2, the J gene TRBJ1-5; no reliable D call. The V end was cut by 3 bases, the J end by 5 bases, with 17 bases between. Germline V gene sequence: CDR1 SNHLY, CDR2 FYNNEI. The CDR3 length is 16 residues. Written as DNA, the CDR3 is TGTGCCAGCAGTGATCCTGGAGACGAGAGGGATCAGCCCCAGCATTTT. This gives the protein CASSDPGDERDQPQHF. Full variable domain (outside the CDR3, taken from reference TRBV2 and TRBJ1-5): EPEVTQTPSHQVTQMGQEVILRCVPISNHLYFYWYRQILGQKVEFLVSFYNNEISEKSEIFDDQFSVERPDGSNFTLKIRSTKLEDSAMYFCASSDPGDERDQPQHFGDGTRLSIL.

This clonotype was detected ten times or more. This rearrangement joins TRBV7-9 to TRBJ2-7; D gene uncertain. From germline, CDR1 is SEHNR and CDR2 FQNEAQ (reference sequence). V gave up 5 bases and J gave up 0 bases, with 20 bases separating them. The CDR3 has 17 residues. This CDR3 is CASSVTSSSTVSYEQYF. The CDR3, as DNA: TGTGCCAGCAGCGTCACCTCCTCGTCCACTGTCTCCTACGAGCAGTACTTC.

This clonotype was counted many times. The genes are TRBV7-2 and TRBJ2-7; D is tentatively TRBD1 or TRBD2 (5 bases each). The V and J ends lost 4 bases and 3 bases respectively, with 16 bases between them. The CDR3 covers 15 residues. CDR1 and CDR2 (germline): SGHTA, FQGNSA. CDR3 nucleotide sequence: TGTGCCAGCAGCTCCCATCGGGACGGAAGCTACGAGCAGTACTTC. This codes for CASSSHRDGSYEQYF.

This clonotype was seen many times. The rearrangement links TRBV7-2 to TRBJ2-1, with D possibly TRBD2 on 5 matching bases. V shed 7 bases and J shed 0 bases, with 16 bases lying between them. The CDR3 sequence is 16 residues long. Germline values: CDR1 SGHTA, CDR2 FQGNSA. In nucleotides, the CDR3 is TGTGCCAGCAACAGCCATAGCGCCAGCTCCTACAATGAGCAGTTCTTC. It encodes CASNSHSASSYNEQFF.

This clonotype was counted a few times. This chain links TRBV28 with TRBJ1-2; 7 bases are shared with TRBD1. Germline CDR1 and CDR2: MDHEN and SYDVKM. With 3 bases clipped from V and 4 bases from J, the junction kept 8 bases outside the gene matches. The CDR3 is made up of 15 amino acids. The CDR3 region has the DNA TGTGCCAGCAGTTTCAGGGGGTTAAACGCCTATGGCTACACCTTC. Translating it yields CASSFRGLNAYGYTF.